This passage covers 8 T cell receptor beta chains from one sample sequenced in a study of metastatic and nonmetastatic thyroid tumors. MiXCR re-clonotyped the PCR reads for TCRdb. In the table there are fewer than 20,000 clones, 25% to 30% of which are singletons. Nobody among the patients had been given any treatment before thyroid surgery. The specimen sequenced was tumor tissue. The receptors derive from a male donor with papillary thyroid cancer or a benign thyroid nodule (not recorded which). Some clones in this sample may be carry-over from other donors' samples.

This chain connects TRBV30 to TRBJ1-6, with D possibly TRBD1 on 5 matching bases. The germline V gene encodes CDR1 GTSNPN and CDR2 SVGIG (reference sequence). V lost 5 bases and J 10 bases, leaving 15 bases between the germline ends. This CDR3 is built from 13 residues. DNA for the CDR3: TGTGCCTGGTCGCCGGGGGGTTGGTCACCCCTCCACTTT. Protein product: CAWSPGGWSPLHF.

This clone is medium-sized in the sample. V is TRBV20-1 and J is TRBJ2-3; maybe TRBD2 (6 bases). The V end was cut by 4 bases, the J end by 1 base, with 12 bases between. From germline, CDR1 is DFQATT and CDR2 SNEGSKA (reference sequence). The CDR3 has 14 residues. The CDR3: CSAKIAVGTDTQYF. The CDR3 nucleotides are TGCAGTGCTAAAATAGCGGTAGGCACAGATACGCAGTATTTT.

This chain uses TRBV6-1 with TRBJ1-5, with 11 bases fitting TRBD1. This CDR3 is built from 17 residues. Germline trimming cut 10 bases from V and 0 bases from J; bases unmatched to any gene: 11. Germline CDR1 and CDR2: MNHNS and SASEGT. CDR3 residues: CATSRDRGYDSNQPQHF. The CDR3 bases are TGTGCCACCAGCCGGGACAGGGGGTATGATAGCAATCAGCCCCAGCATTTT.

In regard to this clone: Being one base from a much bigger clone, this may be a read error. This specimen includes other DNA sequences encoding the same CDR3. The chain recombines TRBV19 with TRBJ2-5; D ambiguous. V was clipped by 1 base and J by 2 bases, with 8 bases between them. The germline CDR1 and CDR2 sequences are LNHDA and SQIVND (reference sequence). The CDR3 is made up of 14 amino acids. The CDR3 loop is CASSIGVGQETQYF. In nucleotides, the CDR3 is TGTGCCAGTAGTATAGGTGTAGGTCAAGAGACCCAGTACTTC.

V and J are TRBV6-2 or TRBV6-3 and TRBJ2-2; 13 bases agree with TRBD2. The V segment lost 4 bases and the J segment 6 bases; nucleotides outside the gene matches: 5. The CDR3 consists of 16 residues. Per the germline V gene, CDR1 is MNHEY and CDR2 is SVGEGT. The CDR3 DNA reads TGTGCCAGCAGTTCCACTAGCGGGAGGGCACCCGGGGAGCTGTTTTTT. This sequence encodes CASSSTSGRAPGELFF.

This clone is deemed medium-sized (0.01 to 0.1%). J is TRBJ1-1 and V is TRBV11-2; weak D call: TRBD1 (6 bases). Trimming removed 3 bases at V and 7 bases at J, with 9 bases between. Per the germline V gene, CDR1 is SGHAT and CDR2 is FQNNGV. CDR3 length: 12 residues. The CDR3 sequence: CASSFGQFEAFF. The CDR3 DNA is TGTGCCAGCAGCTTCGGACAGTTTGAAGCTTTCTTT.

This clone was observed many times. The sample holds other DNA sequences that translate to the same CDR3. In nucleotides, the CDR3 is TGTGCCAGCACCGAAGGGGAGACCCAGTACTTC. Translation gives CASTEGETQYF. This chain connects TRBV2 to TRBJ2-5; D is unclear. CDR3 size: 11 residues. Trimming removed 7 bases from V and 5 bases from J, with 8 bases in between. The germline V gene has CDR1 SNHLY and CDR2 FYNNEI. Combining the CDR3 with reference TRBV2 and TRBJ2-5 gives the whole variable domain EPEVTQTPSHQVTQMGQEVILRCVPISNHLYFYWYRQILGQKVEFLVSFYNNEISEKSEIFDDQFSVERPDGSNFTLKIRSTKLEDSAMYFCASTEGETQYFGPGTRLLVL.

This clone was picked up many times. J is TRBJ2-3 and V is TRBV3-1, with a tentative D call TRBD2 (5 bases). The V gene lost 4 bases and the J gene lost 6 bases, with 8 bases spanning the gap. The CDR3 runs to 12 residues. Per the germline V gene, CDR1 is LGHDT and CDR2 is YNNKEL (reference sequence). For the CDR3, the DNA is TGTGCCAGCAGCCTTATAGCGGATACGCAGTATTTT. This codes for CASSLIADTQYF.